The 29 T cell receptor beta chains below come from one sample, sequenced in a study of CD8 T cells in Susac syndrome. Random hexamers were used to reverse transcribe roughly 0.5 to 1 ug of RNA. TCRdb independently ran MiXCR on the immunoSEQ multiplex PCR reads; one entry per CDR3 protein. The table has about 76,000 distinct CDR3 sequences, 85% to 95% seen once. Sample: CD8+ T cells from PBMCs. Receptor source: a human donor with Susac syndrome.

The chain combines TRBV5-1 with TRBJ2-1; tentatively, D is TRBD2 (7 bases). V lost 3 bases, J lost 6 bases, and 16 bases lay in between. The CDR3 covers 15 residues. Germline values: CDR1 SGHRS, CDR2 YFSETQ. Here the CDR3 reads CASSSSGDTPNEQFF. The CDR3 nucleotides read TGCGCCAGCAGCTCCAGCGGGGACACGCCCAATGAGCAGTTCTTC.

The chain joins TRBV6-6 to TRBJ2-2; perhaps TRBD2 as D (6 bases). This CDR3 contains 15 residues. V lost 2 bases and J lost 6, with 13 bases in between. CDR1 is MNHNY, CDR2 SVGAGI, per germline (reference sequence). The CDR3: CASSYRRANSGELFF. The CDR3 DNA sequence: TGTGCCAGCAGTTACCGGAGGGCCAACTCCGGGGAGCTGTTTTTT.

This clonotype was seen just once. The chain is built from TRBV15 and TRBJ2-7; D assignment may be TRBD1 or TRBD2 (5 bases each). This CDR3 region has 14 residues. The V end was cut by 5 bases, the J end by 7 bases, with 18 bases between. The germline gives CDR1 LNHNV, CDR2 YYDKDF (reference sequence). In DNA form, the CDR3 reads TGTGCCACCAGCTCCCGGGACCGGGGATGGGAGCAGTACTTC. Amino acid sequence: CATSSRDRGWEQYF.

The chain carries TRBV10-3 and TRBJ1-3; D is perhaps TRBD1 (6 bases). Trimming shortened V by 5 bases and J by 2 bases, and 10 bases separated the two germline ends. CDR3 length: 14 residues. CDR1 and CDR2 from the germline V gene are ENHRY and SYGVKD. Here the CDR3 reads CAISTGSPGNTIYF. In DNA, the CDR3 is TGTGCCATCAGTACAGGGTCCCCTGGAAACACCATATATTTT.

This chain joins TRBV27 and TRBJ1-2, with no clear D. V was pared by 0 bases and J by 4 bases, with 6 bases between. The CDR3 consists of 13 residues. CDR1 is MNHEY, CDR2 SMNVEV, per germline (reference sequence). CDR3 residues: CASSLSFGYGYTF. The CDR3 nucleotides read TGTGCCAGCAGTTTATCGTTCGGCTATGGCTACACCTTC.

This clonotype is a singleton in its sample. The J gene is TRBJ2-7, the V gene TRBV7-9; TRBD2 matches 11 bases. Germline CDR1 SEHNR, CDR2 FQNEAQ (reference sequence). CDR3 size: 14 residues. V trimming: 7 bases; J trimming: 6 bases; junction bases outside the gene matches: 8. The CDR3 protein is CASTIAGGPGEQYF. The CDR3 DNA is TGTGCCAGCACCATAGCGGGGGGGCCGGGCGAGCAGTACTTC.

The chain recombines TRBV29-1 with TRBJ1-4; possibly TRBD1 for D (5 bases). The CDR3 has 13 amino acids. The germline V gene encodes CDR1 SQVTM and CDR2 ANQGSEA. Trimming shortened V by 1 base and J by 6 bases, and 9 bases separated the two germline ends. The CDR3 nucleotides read TGCAGCGTTGAAGGTTGGGGGGATGAAAAACTGTTTTTT. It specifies CSVEGWGDEKLFF.

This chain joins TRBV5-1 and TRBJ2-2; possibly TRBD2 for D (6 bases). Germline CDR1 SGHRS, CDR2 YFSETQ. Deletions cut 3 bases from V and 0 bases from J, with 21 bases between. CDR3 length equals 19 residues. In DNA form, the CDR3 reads TGCGCCAGCAGCTCCCCCTCGGCTCGTTCGGGAGCGAACACCGGGGAGCTGTTTTTT. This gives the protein CASSSPSARSGANTGELFF. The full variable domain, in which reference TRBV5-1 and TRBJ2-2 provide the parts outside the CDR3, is KAGVTQTPRYLIKTRGQQVTLSCSPISGHRSVSWYQQTPGQGLQFLFEYFSETQRNKGNFPGRFSGRQFSNSRSEMNVSTLELGDSALYLCASSSPSARSGANTGELFFGEGSRLTVL.

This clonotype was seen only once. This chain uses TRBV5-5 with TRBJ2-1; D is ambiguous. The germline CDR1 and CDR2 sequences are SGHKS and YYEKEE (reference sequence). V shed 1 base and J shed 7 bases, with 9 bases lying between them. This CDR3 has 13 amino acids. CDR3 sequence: CASSLPRPNEQFF. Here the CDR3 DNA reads TGTGCCAGCAGCTTGCCGAGACCTAATGAGCAGTTCTTC.

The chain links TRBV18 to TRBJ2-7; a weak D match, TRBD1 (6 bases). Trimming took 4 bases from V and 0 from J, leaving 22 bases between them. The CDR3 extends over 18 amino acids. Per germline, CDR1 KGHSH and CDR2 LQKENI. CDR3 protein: CASSLRAVDRPLSYEQYF. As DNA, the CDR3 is TGTGCCAGCTCACTCCGGGCAGTAGACAGGCCACTCTCCTACGAGCAGTACTTC.

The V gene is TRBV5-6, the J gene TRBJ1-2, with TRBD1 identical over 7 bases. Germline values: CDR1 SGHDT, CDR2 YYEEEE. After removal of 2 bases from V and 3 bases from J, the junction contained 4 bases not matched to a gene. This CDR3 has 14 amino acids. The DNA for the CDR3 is TGTGCCAGCAGCTTACAGGGGAGTTACTATGGCTACACCTTC. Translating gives CASSLQGSYYGYTF.

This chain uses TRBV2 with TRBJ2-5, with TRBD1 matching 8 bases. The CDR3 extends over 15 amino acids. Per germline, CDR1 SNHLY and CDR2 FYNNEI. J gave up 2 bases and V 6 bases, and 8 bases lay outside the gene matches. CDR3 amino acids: CASRIRDRLQETQYF. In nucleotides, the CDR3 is TGTGCCAGCAGGATTCGGGACAGGTTGCAAGAGACCCAGTACTTC.

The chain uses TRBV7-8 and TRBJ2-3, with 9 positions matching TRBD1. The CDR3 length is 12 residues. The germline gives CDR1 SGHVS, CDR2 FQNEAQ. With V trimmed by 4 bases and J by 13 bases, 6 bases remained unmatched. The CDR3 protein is CASSSPGTGKYF. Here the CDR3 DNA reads TGTGCCAGCAGCTCCCCAGGGACAGGGAAGTATTTT.

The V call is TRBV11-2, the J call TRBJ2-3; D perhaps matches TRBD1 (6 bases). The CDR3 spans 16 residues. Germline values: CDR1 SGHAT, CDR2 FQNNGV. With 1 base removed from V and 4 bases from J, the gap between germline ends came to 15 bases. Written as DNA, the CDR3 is TGTGCCAGCAGCTTAGCCGGCAGGGGTGGGCCAGATACGCAGTATTTT. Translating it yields CASSLAGRGGPDTQYF.

CDR3 in DNA: TGTGCCAGCAGCTTGGTTCGGACTCGGGACACTGAAGCTTTCTTT. It codes for CASSLVRTRDTEAFF. V usage is TRBV5-4 and J usage is TRBJ1-1; no definite D call. V lost 0 bases, J lost 3 bases, and 12 bases lay in between. Per the germline V gene, CDR1 is SGHNT and CDR2 is YYREEE (reference sequence). This CDR3 is built from 15 residues.

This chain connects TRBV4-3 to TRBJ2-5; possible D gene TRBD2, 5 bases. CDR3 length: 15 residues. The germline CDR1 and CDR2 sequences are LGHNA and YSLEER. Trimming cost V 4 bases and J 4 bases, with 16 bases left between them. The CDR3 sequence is CASSRSGLEGETQYF. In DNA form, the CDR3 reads TGCGCCAGCAGCCGCTCCGGCTTAGAGGGAGAGACCCAGTACTTC.

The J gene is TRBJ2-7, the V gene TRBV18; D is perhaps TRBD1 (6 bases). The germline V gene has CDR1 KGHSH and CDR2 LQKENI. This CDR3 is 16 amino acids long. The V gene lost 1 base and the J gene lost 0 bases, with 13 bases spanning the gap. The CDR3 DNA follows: TGTGCCAGCTCACCACAACGACAGGTCTCCTCCTACGAGCAGTACTTC. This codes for CASSPQRQVSSYEQYF.

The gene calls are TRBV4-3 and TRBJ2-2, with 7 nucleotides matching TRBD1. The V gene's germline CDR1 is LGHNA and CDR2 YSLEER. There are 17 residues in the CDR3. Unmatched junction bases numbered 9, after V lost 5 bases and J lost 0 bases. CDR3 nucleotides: TGCGCCAGCAGCTATCGTACCGGGACAGCGAACACCGGGGAGCTGTTTTTT. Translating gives CASSYRTGTANTGELFF.

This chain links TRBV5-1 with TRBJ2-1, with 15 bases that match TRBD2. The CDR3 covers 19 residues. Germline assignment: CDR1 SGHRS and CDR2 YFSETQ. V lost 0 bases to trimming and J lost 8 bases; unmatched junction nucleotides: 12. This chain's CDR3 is CASSLEGLAGGGFLDEQFF. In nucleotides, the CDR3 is TGCGCCAGCAGCTTGGAGGGACTAGCGGGGGGCGGGTTTTTGGATGAGCAGTTCTTC.

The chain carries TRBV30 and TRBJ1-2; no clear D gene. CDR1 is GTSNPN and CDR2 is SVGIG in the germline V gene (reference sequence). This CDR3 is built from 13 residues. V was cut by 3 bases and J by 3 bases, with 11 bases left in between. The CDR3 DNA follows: TGTGCCTGGAGCCCCACTAGGGACTATGGCTACACCTTC. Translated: CAWSPTRDYGYTF.

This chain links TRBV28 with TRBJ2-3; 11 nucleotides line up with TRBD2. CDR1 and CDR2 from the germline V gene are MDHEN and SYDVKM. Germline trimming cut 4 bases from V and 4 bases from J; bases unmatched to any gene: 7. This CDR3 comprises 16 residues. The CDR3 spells CASSSYSGRAPDTQYF. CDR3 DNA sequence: TGTGCCAGCAGTTCGTATAGCGGGAGGGCCCCAGATACGCAGTATTTT.

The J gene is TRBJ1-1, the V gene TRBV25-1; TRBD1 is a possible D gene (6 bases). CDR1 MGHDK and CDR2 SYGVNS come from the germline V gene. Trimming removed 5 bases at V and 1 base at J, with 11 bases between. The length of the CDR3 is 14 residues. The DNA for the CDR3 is TGTGCCAGCAGTTCCGGACAGACGAACACTGAAGCTTTCTTT. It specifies CASSSGQTNTEAFF.

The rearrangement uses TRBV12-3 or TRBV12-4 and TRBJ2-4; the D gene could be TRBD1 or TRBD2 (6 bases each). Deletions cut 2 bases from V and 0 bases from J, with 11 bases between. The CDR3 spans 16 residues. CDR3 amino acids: CASSLWGAAAKNIQYF. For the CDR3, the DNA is TGTGCCAGCAGTTTATGGGGGGCCGCAGCCAAAAACATTCAGTACTTC.

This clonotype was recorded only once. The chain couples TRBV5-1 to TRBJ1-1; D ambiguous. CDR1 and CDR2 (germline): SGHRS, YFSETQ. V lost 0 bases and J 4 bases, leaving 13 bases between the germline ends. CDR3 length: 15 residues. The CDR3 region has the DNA TGCGCCAGCAGCTTGGCTGAGGCGTACAGCACTGAAGCTTTCTTT. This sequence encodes CASSLAEAYSTEAFF. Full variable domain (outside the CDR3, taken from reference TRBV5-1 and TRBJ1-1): KAGVTQTPRYLIKTRGQQVTLSCSPISGHRSVSWYQQTPGQGLQFLFEYFSETQRNKGNFPGRFSGRQFSNSRSEMNVSTLELGDSALYLCASSLAEAYSTEAFFGQGTRLTVV.

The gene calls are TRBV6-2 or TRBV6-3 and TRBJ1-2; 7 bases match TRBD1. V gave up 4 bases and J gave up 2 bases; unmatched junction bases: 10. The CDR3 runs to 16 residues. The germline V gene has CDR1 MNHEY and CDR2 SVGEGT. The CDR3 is CASSLQGQQRNYGYTF. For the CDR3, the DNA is TGTGCCAGCAGTTTACAGGGACAGCAAAGAAACTATGGCTACACCTTC.

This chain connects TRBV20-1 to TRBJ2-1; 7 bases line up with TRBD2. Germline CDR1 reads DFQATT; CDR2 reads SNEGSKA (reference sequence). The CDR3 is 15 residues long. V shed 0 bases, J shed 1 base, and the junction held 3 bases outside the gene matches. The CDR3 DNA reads TGCAGTGCTAGAGATGGGGGGGAGTCCTACAATGAGCAGTTCTTC. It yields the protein CSARDGGESYNEQFF.

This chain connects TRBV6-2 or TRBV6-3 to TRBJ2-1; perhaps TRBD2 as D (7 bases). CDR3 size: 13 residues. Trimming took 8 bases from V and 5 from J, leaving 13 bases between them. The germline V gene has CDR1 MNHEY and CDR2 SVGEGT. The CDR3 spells CASRGRGNNEQFF. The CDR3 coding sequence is TGTGCCAGCCGGGGGCGGGGGAACAATGAGCAGTTCTTC.

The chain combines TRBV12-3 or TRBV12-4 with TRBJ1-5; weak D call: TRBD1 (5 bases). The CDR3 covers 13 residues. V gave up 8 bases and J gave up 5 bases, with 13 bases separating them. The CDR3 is CASSWDGDQPQHF. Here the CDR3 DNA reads TGTGCCAGCTCATGGGACGGCGATCAGCCCCAGCATTTT.

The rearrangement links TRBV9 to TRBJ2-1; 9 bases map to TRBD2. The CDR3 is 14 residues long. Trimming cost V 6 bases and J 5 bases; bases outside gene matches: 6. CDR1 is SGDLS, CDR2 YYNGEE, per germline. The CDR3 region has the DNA TGTGCCAGCACCACAGCGGGAGGCGACAATGAGCAGTTCTTC. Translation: CASTTAGGDNEQFF.